This TCR beta chain was captured by sequencing in a study of beta chain features in type 1 diabetes. Expressed TCRB transcripts were sequenced after all isolated RNA was converted to cDNA. The method was immunoSEQ multiplex PCR; TCRdb's version includes in-frame clones alone and lacks a portion of them. The sample includes some 99,000 clones, about 40% of them seen just once. Trimming removed 5 bases from V and 4 bases from J; junction bases left unmatched: 13. This CDR3 comprises 19 residues. Germline V lookup: CDR1 KGHSH, CDR2 LQKENI. One heparinised draw, averaging about 116 mL, was taken per donor.

The V call is TRBV18, the J call TRBJ2-3, with 15 nucleotides matching TRBD2. The source of this sequence is a woman in her late teens or twenties in good health. Sequencing input: stem cell memory CD4+ T cells from blood. The CDR3 DNA reads as TGTGCCAGCTCATACACAAGGACTAGCGGGAGGGCCGTGGCAGATACGCAGTATTTT. It yields the protein CASSYTRTSGRAVADTQYF. The entire variable domain, with the rest obtained from reference TRBV18 and TRBJ2-3, is as follows: NAGVMQNPRHLVRRRGQEARLRCSPMKGHSHVYWYRQLPEEGLKFMVYLQKENIIDESGMPKERFSAEFPKEGPSILRIQQVVRGDSAAYFCASSYTRTSGRAVADTQYFGPGTRLTVL.